What follows are 16 T cell receptor beta chains derived from one specimen sequenced in a study of blood T cell repertoires in COVID-19 (dated by TCRdb to 2018 to 2020). The method behind the library was the immunoSEQ multiplex PCR assay. As stored in TCRdb, this immuneACCESS dataset retains in-frame rearrangements with V and J assigned. A fraction of the clones does not appear; measured against another copy, unresolved V genes explain less than half of the discrepancy, and the remainder lacks a known reason. In all, the sample holds roughly 240,000 clones, and 83% of those were seen once. Together, the top ten hold about 3.9% of the sample. Sequencing was performed on PBMCs or T cells enriched from blood (not recorded which). The source is a woman in her 40s who had been exposed to COVID-19.

J is TRBJ1-5 and V is TRBV27; TRBD1 matches 9 bases. Germline V gene sequence: CDR1 MNHEY, CDR2 SMNVEV (reference sequence). The CDR3 is made up of 14 amino acids. The trim removed 6 bases at V and 5 bases at J, leaving 5 bases unmatched. In DNA form, the CDR3 reads TGTGCCAGCAGCTGGACAGGGGCAGATCAGCCCCAGCATTTT. It yields the protein CASSWTGADQPQHF.

This clone appeared a few times. A junction boundary mismatches the germline segment, possibly from a read error. The chain couples TRBV6-1 to TRBJ1-3, with a possible D match to TRBD1 (5 bases). Germline V gives CDR1 MNHNS, CDR2 SASEGT. This CDR3 is built from 13 residues. CDR3 DNA: TGTGCCAGCGGTGACAGCTCTGGAAACACCATATATTTT. Protein: CASGDSSGNTIYF.

The J gene is TRBJ1-5, the V gene TRBV19; TRBD1 might be the D (6 bases). Per the germline V gene, CDR1 is LNHDA and CDR2 is SQIVND (reference sequence). Trimming took off 4 bases at V and 3 bases at J, with 16 bases between the two ends. There are 16 residues in the CDR3. The CDR3 coding sequence is TGTGCCAGTAGTACGATACAGGGTATCAACAATCAGCCCCAGCATTTT. It yields the protein CASSTIQGINNQPQHF.

This clone was recorded only once. The chain combines TRBV9 with TRBJ2-7, with 10 bases matching TRBD2. There are 15 residues in the CDR3. V was clipped by 2 bases and J by 0 bases; unmatched bases: 2. Germline-derived CDR1 and CDR2 are SGDLS and YYNGEE. The CDR3 spells CASSVGTSDSYEQYF. CDR3 coding DNA: TGTGCCAGCAGCGTGGGGACTAGCGACTCCTACGAGCAGTACTTC.

V and J are TRBV19 and TRBJ1-4, with 7 bases fitting TRBD1. The germline gives CDR1 LNHDA, CDR2 SQIVND (reference sequence). V gave up 4 bases and J gave up 8 bases; unmatched junction bases: 7. CDR3 length: 14 amino acids. The CDR3 is CASSTGTVTEKLFF. CDR3 coding DNA: TGTGCCAGTAGTACAGGGACAGTAACGGAAAAACTGTTTTTT.

This clone was seen more than once but under ten times. The genes are TRBV7-2 and TRBJ1-1; a possible D gene is TRBD1 (5 bases). CDR3 length: 15 residues. The germline V gene has CDR1 SGHTA and CDR2 FQGNSA. Trimming pared 8 bases from V and 4 bases from J, leaving 20 bases between. The CDR3 loop reads CASLPPPGLGTEAFF. In DNA, the CDR3 is TGTGCCAGCCTCCCTCCCCCGGGACTGGGCACTGAAGCTTTCTTT.

The chain couples TRBV19 to TRBJ1-1, with 10 bases identical to TRBD1. The germline V gene encodes CDR1 LNHDA and CDR2 SQIVND (reference sequence). The CDR3 length is 15 residues. Losses at the gene ends were 6 bases for V and 5 bases for J; bases not matched to a gene: 9. CDR3 amino acids: CASSSPGTGETEAFF. The CDR3 DNA sequence: TGTGCCAGTAGCTCCCCAGGGACAGGGGAAACTGAAGCTTTCTTT.

V and J are TRBV27 and TRBJ1-6; 11 nucleotides line up with TRBD1. Germline V CDR1 and CDR2: MNHEY, SMNVEV (reference sequence). The CDR3 contains 15 residues. J lost 10 bases, V lost 4 bases, and 6 bases had no gene match. The CDR3, as DNA: TGTGCCAGCAGTTCGGGACAGGGGGGTGGATCACCCCTCCACTTT. Translating it yields CASSSGQGGGSPLHF.

The genes are TRBV9 and TRBJ1-1; TRBD1 matches 7 bases. In germline, CDR1 is SGDLS, CDR2 YYNGEE. The CDR3 is made up of 15 amino acids. J gave up 1 base and V 0 bases, and 3 bases lay outside the gene matches. The chain's CDR3 is CASSVEPGGNTEAFF. DNA of the CDR3: TGTGCCAGCAGCGTAGAACCAGGGGGGAACACTGAAGCTTTCTTT.

The genes are TRBV19 and TRBJ1-2, with 7 nucleotides matching TRBD1. CDR3 length: 13 residues. Unmatched junction bases numbered 2, after V lost 3 bases and J lost 4 bases. Looked up from germline, CDR1 is LNHDA and CDR2 is SQIVND (reference sequence). CDR3 sequence reads: CASSIAGGYGYTF. Written as DNA, the CDR3 is TGTGCCAGTAGTATCGCAGGGGGCTATGGCTACACCTTC.

This CDR3 is CASSYFGQGIGYTF. CDR3 DNA: TGTGCCAGCAGTTACTTCGGACAGGGGATTGGCTACACCTTC. The chain links TRBV6-5 to TRBJ1-2; TRBD1 agrees at 9 bases. The CDR3 extends over 14 amino acids. Germline-derived CDR1 and CDR2 are MNHEY and SVGAGI. V dropped 1 base and J dropped 7; count of bases not matched to a gene: 4.

The chain carries TRBV6-5 and TRBJ1-2; D call uncertain. The V gene lost 5 bases and the J gene lost 2 bases, with 9 bases spanning the gap. This CDR3 region has 13 residues. Germline CDR1 is MNHEY and CDR2 is SVGAGI. The CDR3 nucleotides are TGTGCCAGCAGTCTCACAGAAAACTATGGCTACACCTTC. Protein sequence: CASSLTENYGYTF.

The chain carries TRBV19 and TRBJ1-4; 9 bases are a match to TRBD1. The CDR3 extends over 14 amino acids. Germline V gene data show CDR1 as LNHDA and CDR2 as SQIVND (reference sequence). V gave up 6 bases and J gave up 7 bases; unmatched junction bases: 6. CDR3 DNA: TGTGCCAGTAGCCTACAGGGGGCCGGTGAAAAACTGTTTTTT. This sequence encodes CASSLQGAGEKLFF.

The rearrangement links TRBV7-6 to TRBJ2-7; D is possibly TRBD2 (6 bases). The V gene lost 5 bases and the J gene lost 6 bases, with 17 bases spanning the gap. CDR1 and CDR2 from the germline V gene are SGHVS and FNYEAQ. This CDR3 is 14 amino acids long. CDR3 DNA sequence: TGTGCCAGCAGCCCCCTGGGGGGTCCCGGCGAGCAGTACTTC. It is translated as CASSPLGGPGEQYF.

This chain joins TRBV5-4 and TRBJ2-7, with 7 bases aligning to TRBD1. The CDR3 runs to 14 residues. Germline CDR1 SGHNT, CDR2 YYREEE (reference sequence). Trimming cost V 0 bases and J 4 bases; bases outside gene matches: 4. The CDR3 protein is CASSLDRGVYEQYF. The CDR3 DNA reads as TGTGCCAGCAGCTTGGACAGGGGAGTTTACGAGCAGTACTTC. The full variable domain, in which reference TRBV5-4 and TRBJ2-7 provide the parts outside the CDR3, is ETGVTQSPTHLIKTRGQQVTLRCSSQSGHNTVSWYQQALGQGPQFIFQYYREEENGRGNFPPRFSGLQFPNYSSELNVNALELDDSALYLCASSLDRGVYEQYFGPGTRLTVT.

The chain combines TRBV3-1 (or the pseudogene TRBV3-2) with TRBJ1-6; 11 nucleotides align to TRBD1. The germline gives CDR1 LGHDT, CDR2 YNNKEL (reference sequence). V shed 5 bases, J shed 11 bases, and the junction held 5 bases outside the gene matches. The CDR3 is made up of 14 amino acids. The CDR3 nucleotides read TGTGCCAGCAGCGCGGGGACAGGGGGGACACCCCTCCACTTT. Translated, it gives CASSAGTGGTPLHF.